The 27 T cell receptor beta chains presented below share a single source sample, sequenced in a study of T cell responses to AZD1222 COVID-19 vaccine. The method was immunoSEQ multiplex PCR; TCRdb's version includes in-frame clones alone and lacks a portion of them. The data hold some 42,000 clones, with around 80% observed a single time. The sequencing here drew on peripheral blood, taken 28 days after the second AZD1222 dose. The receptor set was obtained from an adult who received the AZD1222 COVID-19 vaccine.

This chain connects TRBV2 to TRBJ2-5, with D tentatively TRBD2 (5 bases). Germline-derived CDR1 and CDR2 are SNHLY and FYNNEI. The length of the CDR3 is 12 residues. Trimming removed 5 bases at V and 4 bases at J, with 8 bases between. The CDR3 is CASSTRAETQYF. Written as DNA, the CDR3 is TGTGCCAGCAGTACTAGGGCAGAGACCCAGTACTTC.

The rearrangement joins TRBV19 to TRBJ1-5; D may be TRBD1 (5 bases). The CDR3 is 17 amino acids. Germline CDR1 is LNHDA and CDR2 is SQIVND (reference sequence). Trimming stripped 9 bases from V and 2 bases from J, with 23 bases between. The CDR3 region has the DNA TGTGCCAGCCGGAGGACATACCCCTGGGGTGGCAATCAGCCCCAGCATTTT. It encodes CASRRTYPWGGNQPQHF.

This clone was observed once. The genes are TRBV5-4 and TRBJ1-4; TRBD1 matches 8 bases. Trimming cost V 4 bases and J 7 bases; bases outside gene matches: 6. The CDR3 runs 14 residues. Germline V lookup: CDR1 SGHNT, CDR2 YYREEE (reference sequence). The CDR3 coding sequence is TGTGCCAGCAGCCACGACAGGGGAAGTGAAAAACTGTTTTTT. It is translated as CASSHDRGSEKLFF.

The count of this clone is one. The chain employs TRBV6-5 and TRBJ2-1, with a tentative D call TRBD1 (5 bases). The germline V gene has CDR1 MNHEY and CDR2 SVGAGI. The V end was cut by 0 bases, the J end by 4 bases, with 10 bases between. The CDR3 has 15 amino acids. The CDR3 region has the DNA TGTGCCAGCAGTTACTCGGCAGGGCCTTACAATGAGCAGTTCTTC. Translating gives CASSYSAGPYNEQFF.

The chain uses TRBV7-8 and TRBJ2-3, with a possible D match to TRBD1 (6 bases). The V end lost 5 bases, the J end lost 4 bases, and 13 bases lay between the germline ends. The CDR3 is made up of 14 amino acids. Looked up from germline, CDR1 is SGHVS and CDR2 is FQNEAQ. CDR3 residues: CASSLTGLPDTQYF. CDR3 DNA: TGTGCCAGCAGCCTAACAGGGCTCCCAGATACGCAGTATTTT.

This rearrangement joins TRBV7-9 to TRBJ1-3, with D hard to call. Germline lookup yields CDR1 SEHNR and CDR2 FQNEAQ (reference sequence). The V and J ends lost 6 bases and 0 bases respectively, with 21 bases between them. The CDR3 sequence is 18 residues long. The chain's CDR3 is CASSIIFRALSSGNTIYF. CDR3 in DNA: TGTGCCAGCAGTATAATCTTTAGGGCCTTGAGCTCTGGAAACACCATATATTTT.

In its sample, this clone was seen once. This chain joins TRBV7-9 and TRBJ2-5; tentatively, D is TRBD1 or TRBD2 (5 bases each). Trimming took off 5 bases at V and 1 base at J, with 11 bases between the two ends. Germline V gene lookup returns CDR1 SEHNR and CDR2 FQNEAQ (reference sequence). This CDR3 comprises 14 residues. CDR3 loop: CASSPGAAQETQYF. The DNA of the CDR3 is TGTGCCAGCAGCCCCGGGGCAGCCCAAGAGACCCAGTACTTC.

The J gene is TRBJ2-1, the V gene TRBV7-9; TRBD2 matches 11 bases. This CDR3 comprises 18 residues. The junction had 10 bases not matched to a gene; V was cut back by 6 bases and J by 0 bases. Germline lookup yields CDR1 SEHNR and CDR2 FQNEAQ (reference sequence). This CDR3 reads CASSILAGGPLSYNEQFF. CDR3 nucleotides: TGTGCCAGCAGTATCCTAGCGGGGGGTCCCCTCTCCTACAATGAGCAGTTCTTC.

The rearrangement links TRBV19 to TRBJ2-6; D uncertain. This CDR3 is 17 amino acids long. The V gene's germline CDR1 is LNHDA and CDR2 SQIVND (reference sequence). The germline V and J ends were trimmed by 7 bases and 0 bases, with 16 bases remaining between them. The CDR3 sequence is CASKVVGHSSGANVLTF. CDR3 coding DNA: TGTGCCAGTAAGGTGGTAGGGCACAGCTCTGGGGCCAACGTCCTGACTTTC.

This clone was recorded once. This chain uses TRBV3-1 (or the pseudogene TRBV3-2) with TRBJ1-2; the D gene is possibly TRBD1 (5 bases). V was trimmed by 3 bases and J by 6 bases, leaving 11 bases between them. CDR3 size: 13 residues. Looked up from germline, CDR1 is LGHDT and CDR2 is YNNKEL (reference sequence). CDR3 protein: CASSQPPGNGYTF. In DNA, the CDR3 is TGTGCCAGCAGCCAGCCCCCAGGGAATGGCTACACCTTC.

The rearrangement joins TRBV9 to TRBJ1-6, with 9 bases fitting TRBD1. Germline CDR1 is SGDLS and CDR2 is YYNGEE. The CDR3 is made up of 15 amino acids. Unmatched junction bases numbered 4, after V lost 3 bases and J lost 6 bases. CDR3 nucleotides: TGTGCCAGCAGCGCAACAGGGGGCGGTAATTCACCCCTCCACTTT. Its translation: CASSATGGGNSPLHF.

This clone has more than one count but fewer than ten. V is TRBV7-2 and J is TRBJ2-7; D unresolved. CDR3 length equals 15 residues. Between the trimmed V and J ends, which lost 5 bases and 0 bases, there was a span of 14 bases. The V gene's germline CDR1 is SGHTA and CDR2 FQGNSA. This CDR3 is CASSQHPQVSYEQYF. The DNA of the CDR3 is TGTGCCAGCAGCCAACACCCTCAAGTCTCCTACGAGCAGTACTTC.

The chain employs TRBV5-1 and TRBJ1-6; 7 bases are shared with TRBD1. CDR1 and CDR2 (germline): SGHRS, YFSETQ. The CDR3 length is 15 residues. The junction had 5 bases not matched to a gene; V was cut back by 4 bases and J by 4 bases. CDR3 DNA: TGCGCCAGCAGCCTGGACAGGTTTTATAATTCACCCCTCCACTTT. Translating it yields CASSLDRFYNSPLHF.

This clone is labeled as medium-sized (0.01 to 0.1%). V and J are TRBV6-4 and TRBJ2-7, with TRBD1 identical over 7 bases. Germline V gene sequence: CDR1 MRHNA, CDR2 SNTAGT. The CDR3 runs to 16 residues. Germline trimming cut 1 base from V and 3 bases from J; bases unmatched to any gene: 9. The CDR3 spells CASSDYGDSGNYEQYF. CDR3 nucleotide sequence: TGTGCCAGCAGTGACTACGGGGACAGTGGAAACTACGAGCAGTACTTC.

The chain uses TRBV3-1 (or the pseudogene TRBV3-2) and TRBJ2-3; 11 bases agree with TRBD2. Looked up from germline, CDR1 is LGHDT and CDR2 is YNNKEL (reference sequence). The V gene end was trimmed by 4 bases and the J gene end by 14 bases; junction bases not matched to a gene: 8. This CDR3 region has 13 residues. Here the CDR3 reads CASSLTTSGVSYF. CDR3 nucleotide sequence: TGTGCCAGCAGCCTTACGACTAGCGGGGTTTCGTATTTT.

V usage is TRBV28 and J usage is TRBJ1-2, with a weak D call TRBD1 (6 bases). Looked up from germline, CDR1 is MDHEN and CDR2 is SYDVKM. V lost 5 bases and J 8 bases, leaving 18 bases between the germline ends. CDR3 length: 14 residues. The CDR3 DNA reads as TGTGCCAGCAGTACTTCCTCAGGGGCGGGCGGCTACACCTTC. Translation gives CASSTSSGAGGYTF.

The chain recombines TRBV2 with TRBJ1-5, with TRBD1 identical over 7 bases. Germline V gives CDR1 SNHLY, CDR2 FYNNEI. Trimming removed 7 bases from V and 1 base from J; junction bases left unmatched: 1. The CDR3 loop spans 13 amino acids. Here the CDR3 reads CASMGQSNQPQHF. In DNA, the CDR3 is TGTGCCAGCATGGGACAGAGCAATCAGCCCCAGCATTTT.

CDR3 nucleotides: TGTGCCAGCAGCAACAGCGGGGCCTACAATGAGCAGTTCTTC. Its translation: CASSNSGAYNEQFF. The V and J genes are TRBV7-9 and TRBJ2-1, with 7 bases fitting TRBD2. The CDR3 sequence is 14 residues long. Germline V gene data show CDR1 as SEHNR and CDR2 as FQNEAQ (reference sequence). With V trimmed by 5 bases and J by 2 bases, 3 bases remained unmatched.

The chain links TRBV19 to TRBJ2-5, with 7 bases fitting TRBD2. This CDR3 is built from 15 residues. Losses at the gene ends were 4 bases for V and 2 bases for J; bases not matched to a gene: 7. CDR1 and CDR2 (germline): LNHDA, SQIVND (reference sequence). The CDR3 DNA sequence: TGTGCCAGTAGTAACGGGGGGAATTTTCAAGAGACCCAGTACTTC. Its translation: CASSNGGNFQETQYF. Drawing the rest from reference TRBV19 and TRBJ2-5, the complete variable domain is DGGITQSPKYLFRKEGQNVTLSCEQNLNHDAMYWYRQDPGQGLRLIYYSQIVNDFQKGDIAEGYSVSREKKESFPLTVTSAQKNPTAFYLCASSNGGNFQETQYFGPGTRLLVL.

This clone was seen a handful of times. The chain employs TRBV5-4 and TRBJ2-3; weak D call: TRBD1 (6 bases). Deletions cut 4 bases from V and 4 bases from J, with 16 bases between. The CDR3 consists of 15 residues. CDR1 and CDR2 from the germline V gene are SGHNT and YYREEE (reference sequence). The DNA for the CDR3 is TGTGCCAGCAGCATGGGGGCGGGTTTCGCAGATACGCAGTATTTT. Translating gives CASSMGAGFADTQYF. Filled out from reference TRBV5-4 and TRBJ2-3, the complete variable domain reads ETGVTQSPTHLIKTRGQQVTLRCSSQSGHNTVSWYQQALGQGPQFIFQYYREEENGRGNFPPRFSGLQFPNYSSELNVNALELDDSALYLCASSMGAGFADTQYFGPGTRLTVL.

The CDR3 DNA is TGTGCCAGCTCACCACGAGGACCTAAGACAGGGTCCCACACCGGGGAGCTGTTTTTT. It yields the protein CASSPRGPKTGSHTGELFF. The gene calls are TRBV18 and TRBJ2-2, with TRBD1 matching over 7 bases. Trimming at V came to 1 base and at J to 3 bases, leaving 14 bases not matched to a gene. Germline V gene data show CDR1 as KGHSH and CDR2 as LQKENI. There are 19 residues in the CDR3.

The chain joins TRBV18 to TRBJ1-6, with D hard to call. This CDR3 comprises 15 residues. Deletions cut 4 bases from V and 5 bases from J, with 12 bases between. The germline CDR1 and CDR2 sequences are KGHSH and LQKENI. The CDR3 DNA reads TGTGCCAGCTCACTGACCCCTATAAATAATTCACCCCTCCACTTT. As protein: CASSLTPINNSPLHF.

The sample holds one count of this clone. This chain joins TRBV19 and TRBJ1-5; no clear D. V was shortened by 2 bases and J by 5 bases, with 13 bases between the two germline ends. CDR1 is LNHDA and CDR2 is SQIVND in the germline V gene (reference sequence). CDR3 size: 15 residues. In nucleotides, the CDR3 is TGTGCCAGTAGTATACAGGTCCCTTTGTATCAGCCCCAGCATTTT. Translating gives CASSIQVPLYQPQHF.

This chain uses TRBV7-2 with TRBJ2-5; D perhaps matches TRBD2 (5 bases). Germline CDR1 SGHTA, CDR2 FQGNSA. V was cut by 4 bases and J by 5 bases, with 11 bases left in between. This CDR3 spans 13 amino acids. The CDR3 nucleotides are TGTGCCAGCAGCTACCGACTAACGGAGACCCAGTACTTC. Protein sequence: CASSYRLTETQYF.

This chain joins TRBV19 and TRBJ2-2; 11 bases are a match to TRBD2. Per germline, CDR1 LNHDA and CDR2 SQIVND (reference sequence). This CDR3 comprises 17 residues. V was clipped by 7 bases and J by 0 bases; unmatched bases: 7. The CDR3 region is CASKFLAGGTNTGELFF. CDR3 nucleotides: TGTGCCAGTAAATTCCTAGCGGGGGGCACGAACACCGGGGAGCTGTTTTTT.

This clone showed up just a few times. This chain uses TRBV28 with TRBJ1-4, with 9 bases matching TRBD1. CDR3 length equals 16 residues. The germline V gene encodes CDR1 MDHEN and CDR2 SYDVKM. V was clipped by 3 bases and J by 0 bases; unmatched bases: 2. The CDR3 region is CASSFDRGATNEKLFF. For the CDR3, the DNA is TGTGCCAGCAGTTTTGACAGGGGGGCAACTAATGAAAAACTGTTTTTT. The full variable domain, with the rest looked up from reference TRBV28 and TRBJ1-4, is DVKVTQSSRYLVKRTGEKVFLECVQDMDHENMFWYRQDPGLGLRLIYFSYDVKMKEKGDIPEGYSVSREKKERFSLILESASTNQTSMYLCASSFDRGATNEKLFFGSGTQLSVL.

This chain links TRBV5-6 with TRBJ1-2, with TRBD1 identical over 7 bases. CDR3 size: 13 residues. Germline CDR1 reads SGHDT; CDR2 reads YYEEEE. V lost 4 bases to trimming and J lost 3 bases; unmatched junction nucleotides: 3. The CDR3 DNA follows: TGTGCCAGCAGCCCGGGACAGCACTATGGCTACACCTTC. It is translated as CASSPGQHYGYTF. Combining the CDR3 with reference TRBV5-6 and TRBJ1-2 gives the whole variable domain DAGVTQSPTHLIKTRGQQVTLRCSPKSGHDTVSWYQQALGQGPQFIFQYYEEEERQRGNFPDRFSGHQFPNYSSELNVNALLLGDSALYLCASSPGQHYGYTFGSGTRLTVV.